This TCR beta chain was identified in a study of post-analysis software for immune sequencing data. Study outcomes and limitations: When patients were compared with controls, roughly five TRBV segments were more frequent, TRBV5-6, TRBV5-1 and TRBV20-1 among them.

In regard to this clonotype: The antigen remains undetermined.

The trim removed 4 bases at V and 0 bases at J, leaving 5 bases unmatched. CDR3 size: 16 residues. Germline values: CDR1 DFQATT, CDR2 SNEGSKA (reference sequence). cDNA libraries for TCR beta contained unique molecular identifiers. TCRdb redid the calling of the PCR reads with MiXCR, one entry per CDR3 protein. The table lists hundreds of thousands of distinct CDR3 sequences, just under 30% of them singletons. The rearrangement joins TRBV20-1 to TRBJ2-6; the match to TRBD1 covers 8 bases. This TCR derives from a girl aged 10-17 years with multiple sclerosis. Sequencing was performed on blood. The CDR3: CSAIWDRSSGANVLTF. The CDR3 DNA reads as TGCAGTGCTATTTGGGACAGGAGCTCTGGGGCCAACGTCCTGACTTTC.